This TCR beta chain is from a study of T cells in Graves' hyperthyroidism and ophthalmopathy (dated by TCRdb to between 2018 and 2020). For the wider study: Peripheral blood was collected at initial diagnosis, before any treatment. According to the paper, TCR Vbeta CDR3 sequencing was carried out on 135 peripheral blood samples, which came from under 50 ophthalmopathy, around 74 hyperthyroidism and roughly 17 progressor patients. Once sampling was done, hyperthyroidism patients were given methimazole at a starting dose of 30 mg daily, whereas ophthalmopathy patients were given high-dose intravenous methylprednisolone. For training and testing, the 100 or so patients in the discovery cohort were randomly divided in a 7:3 ratio. An independent validation cohort of under 20 hyperthyroidism patients and about 15 patients who later progressed to ophthalmopathy tested prospective prediction of ophthalmopathy. The study also compared thyroid tissue and blood T-cell repertoires from over 5 Graves' hyperthyroidism patients. To identify TCR V-J signatures that set the groups apart, the researchers used a discovery cohort of 100 patients, made up of fewer than 50 with Graves' ophthalmopathy and some 60 with stable Graves' hyperthyroidism. What the work shows at the level of the full study, not this receptor alone: In validation, progression to ophthalmopathy was predicted by the model with roughly 71% sensitivity and around 75% specificity, a median of approximately 7.1 months before onset. Ophthalmopathy was separated from stable hyperthyroidism by a 13 V-J signature model, with roughly 88% sensitivity and about 81% specificity obtained in cross-validation and 80%/75% obtained in testing. No statistical method was used to set the sample size in advance, and investigators knew the group allocation. Most expanded thyroid clonotypes (frequency above 0.001) were also found in blood, which suggests that blood repertoires may mirror thyroid immune responses.

The CDR3 has 17 amino acids, counting the end cysteine and phenylalanine. CDR3 DNA only is kept here, 51 bases in frame from base 1. Trimming accounts for 4 bases at V and 6 bases at J, while the number of junction bases matched to no gene is 9. A patient counted as having stable Graves' hyperthyroidism if no progression to ophthalmopathy occurred over 18 months of follow-up. Hyperthyroidism patients were newly diagnosed, had a disease duration of under 2 months, and were aged 18 to 65 years. The study excluded patients with uncontrolled infections, other autoimmune diseases, pregnancy or lactation. Diagnoses were based on clinical symptoms, serum thyroxine and TRAb, thyroid ultrasound and orbital computed tomography. Ficoll-Paque density gradient centrifugation was used to isolate PBMCs from around 10 ml of fresh peripheral blood. Total RNA was extracted using Trizol reagent, and RNA quality was assessed on an Agilent 2100 Bioanalyzer.

Amplification of TCR beta CDR3 regions was carried out from RNA transcripts. A first-round RT-PCR of the TCR CDR3 used the HTBI primer set with the Qiagen OneStep RT-PCR kit. The libraries were constructed in a second round of multiplex PCR and then size-selected and purified. Paired-end sequencing of the libraries was performed with 100 bp reads on an Illumina HiSeq2000. The original methods were these. Raw data were processed with SOAPnuke, discarding reads with adapters, uncalled bases, mean Phred below 15, or no exact constant-primer or identifier match. COPE v1.2.5 was used to merge the high-quality paired reads, and each unique nucleotide sequence was defined as a clonotype. Clonotypes were aligned to IMGT TRBV, TRBD and TRBJ reference segments using MiTCR v1.1. Only V-J combinations with frequency above 0.0001, covering about 99% of repertoires, were analysed. The TCS score was defined as F50 (clonal expansion) divided by E x V (chaos), with BLOSUM62-based TCRdist calculated between CDR3 peptides within each V-J. Welch's t-statistics and random forest reduced 500 to 550 V-J features to some 14, which were used in a naive Bayes classifier (R e1071). TCRdb took the public reads, trimmed them with fastp at Q25, ran MiXCR for clone calling and kept in-frame beta chains. Rows are combined by CDR3 protein, so each entry shows the most common genes and DNA. TCRdb, rather than the study authors, made the V and J calls. For this sample there are fewer than 200,000 distinct CDR3 sequences; 15% to 20% appear just once. The biggest ten clones account for roughly 29% of the sample.

This clonotype was observed at least ten times. It lacks a known antigen. Base qualities are not provided; no much larger clone lies one nucleotide away. The sequence joins TRBV12-3 or TRBV12-4 to TRBJ2-2, and 12 junctional nucleotides match TRBD2. The TCR sequence derives from a woman aged 50 to 60 with Graves' hyperthyroidism. Source material: blood. The DNA reads TGTGCCAGCAGTTCCCCCGGACTAGCGGGGTTGGCCGGGGAGCTGTTTTTT. This gives the protein CASSSPGLAGLAGELFF.